This T cell receptor (beta chain) was captured in a study of T-cell reconstitution after alpha-beta-depleted transplantation in children. Findings of the study overall: Roughly two months post-transplant, alpha-beta T cells reportedly originated from several hundred graft clones that had expanded. Surviving recipient T cells and thymic progenitors underlay high day-60 TCRbeta diversity in some patients. A year had passed since transplant, and T-cell counts and diversity by then came mostly from newly produced T cells.

Unique molecular identifiers were used to barcode this TCRbeta library. TCRdb re-analysed the PCR reads in MiXCR, keeping a single row per CDR3 protein. The table shows around 200,000 distinct CDR3 sequences, with roughly a tenth occurring only once. This clonotype has a count of ten or more. Its antigen is still unknown. CDR3 length: 12 amino acids. Germline CDR1 MGHDK, CDR2 SYGVNS. Trimming removed 4 bases at V and 8 bases at J, with 9 bases between. Sequencing was performed on PBMCs, taken before TCRalphabeta/CD19-depleted stem cell transplant. J is TRBJ2-1 and V is TRBV25-1; a possible D gene is TRBD2 (5 bases). This sequence was found in a child under two years old with acute myeloid leukemia, due to receive a stem cell transplant. This chain's CDR3 is CASSATRDEQFF. The CDR3 nucleotides read TGTGCCAGCAGTGCCACTAGGGATGAGCAGTTCTTC.